What follows describes a single TCR beta chain. V was pared by 5 bases and J by 4 bases, with 17 bases between. The CDR3 contains 16 residues. CDR1 is SGHVS and CDR2 is FQNEAQ in the germline V gene. Clones were read by immunoSEQ multiplex PCR, and TCRdb kept only the in-frame ones, dropping some. The sample shows approximately 58,000 clones, 80% to 90% of them seen only once. This sample was taken from a study of blood T cell repertoires in COVID-19. The V and J genes are TRBV7-8 and TRBJ1-4; perhaps TRBD1 as D (5 bases). The receptor's source is a man aged 60 to 69 with COVID-19, enrolled during active disease. The sequenced sample was peripheral blood. The CDR3: CASSLVGGEVNEKLFF. The CDR3 DNA reads as TGTGCCAGCAGCCTAGTTGGGGGGGAGGTTAATGAAAAACTGTTTTTT.